This TCR beta chain is from a study of blood T cell repertoires in COVID-19. Study overall: T cells, B-cell-depleted T cells, or PBMCs provided the cDNA or gDNA that served as material.

Source study methods: Reference gene primer amplification yielded estimated nucleated cell counts. Produced via immunoSEQ multiplex PCR; TCRdb's table is partial and in-frame only. V, J and clone size are taken as reported in that table, and D and trimming were inferred from the DNA itself. The sample holds 150,000 or so clones; almost 85% are singletons and the top ten take under 8.5%. The CDR3 runs to 14 residues. CDR1 and CDR2 from the germline V gene are MNHEY and SVGAGI. V dropped 0 bases and J dropped 5 bases, with 10 bases sitting between them. The chain carries TRBV6-5 and TRBJ1-2, with D possibly matching TRBD1 (5 bases). Sequenced: peripheral blood. This clonotype was obtained from a man in his forties who had recovered from COVID-19. CDR3 bases: TGTGCCAGCAGTTACTCCAGGGTCCCATATGGCTACACCTTC. Its translation: CASSYSRVPYGYTF.